The 23 T cell receptor beta chains listed next were all sequenced from one sample in a study of cytomegalovirus exposure and HLA in healthy donors. Primers: 60 Vbeta forward and 13 Jbeta reverse. Assay: immunoSEQ multiplex PCR; the TCRdb copy retains only in-frame clones and omits some. The sample contains roughly 160,000 clones, approximately 79% of which appear only once. The sequenced sample was PBMCs. The receptors come from a man aged 40-49 years in good health and CMV-seronegative.

This chain joins TRBV5-1 and TRBJ1-2; D call uncertain. CDR3 length: 13 amino acids. CDR1 is SGHRS and CDR2 is YFSETQ in the germline V gene. V was cut by 2 bases and J by 2 bases, with 7 bases left in between. CDR3 DNA sequence: TGCGCCAGCAGCTTCTCCCAGAACTATGGCTACACCTTC. It specifies CASSFSQNYGYTF.

This clone was seen a few times. V gene TRBV19 combines with J gene TRBJ1-5; 7 positions match TRBD1. Germline loops: CDR1 LNHDA, CDR2 SQIVND (reference sequence). The trim removed 6 bases at V and 1 base at J, leaving 6 bases unmatched. The CDR3 is 15 residues long. Here the CDR3 DNA reads TGTGCCAGTAGATTGTCAGGGGGGAGCAATCAGCCCCAGCATTTT. Its translation is CASRLSGGSNQPQHF.

The chain joins TRBV6-5 to TRBJ1-1; tentative D call: TRBD1 (5 bases). This CDR3 comprises 14 residues. Germline-derived CDR1 and CDR2 are MNHEY and SVGAGI. The germline V and J ends were trimmed by 2 bases and 7 bases, with 14 bases remaining between them. The DNA of the CDR3 is TGTGCCAGCAGTTACGCCTCCTTGGGGCGTGAAGCTTTCTTT. Translated, it gives CASSYASLGREAFF.

The genes are TRBV28 and TRBJ2-2; TRBD1 matches at 10 bases. The CDR3 contains 17 residues. Trimming removed 2 bases from V and 4 bases from J; junction bases left unmatched: 7. Germline V gene sequence: CDR1 MDHEN, CDR2 SYDVKM. The CDR3 nucleotides are TGTGCCAGCAGTTTAGCGACAGGGGGCGCGAGCACCGGGGAGCTGTTTTTT. The encoded protein is CASSLATGGASTGELFF.

V and J are TRBV18 and TRBJ1-1, with TRBD1 as a possible D gene (6 bases). This CDR3 contains 15 residues. CDR1 is KGHSH, CDR2 LQKENI, per germline. V was clipped by 2 bases and J by 4 bases, with 14 bases between them. The CDR3 reads CASSPALGGPTEAFF. The DNA of the CDR3 is TGTGCCAGCTCACCAGCCCTCGGGGGGCCCACTGAAGCTTTCTTT.

The chain has TRBV10-3 and TRBJ2-7; perhaps TRBD1 as D (5 bases). This CDR3 comprises 16 residues. Germline V gene data show CDR1 as ENHRY and CDR2 as SYGVKD. Deletions cut 0 bases from V and 6 bases from J, with 18 bases between. CDR3 DNA sequence: TGTGCCATCAGTGAGTCGATACGGGCCAGGGCAGGCGAGCAGTACTTC. Its protein product is CAISESIRARAGEQYF.

V usage is TRBV15 and J usage is TRBJ2-6; 9 bases map to TRBD2. Unmatched junction bases numbered 6, after V lost 6 bases and J lost 0 bases. Germline CDR1 reads LNHNV; CDR2 reads YYDKDF (reference sequence). The CDR3 extends over 17 amino acids. The CDR3 sequence: CATRNRLAVSGANVLTF. CDR3 bases: TGTGCCACCAGAAATCGACTAGCGGTCTCTGGGGCCAACGTCCTGACTTTC.

This chain uses TRBV9 with TRBJ2-1; no reliable D call. This CDR3 region has 15 residues. In germline, CDR1 is SGDLS, CDR2 YYNGEE. V lost 0 bases and J lost 2, with 9 bases in between. The CDR3 bases are TGTGCCAGCAGCGTAGTTGGGCACGCCTACAATGAGCAGTTCTTC. This encodes CASSVVGHAYNEQFF.

As to this clone: The junction departs from germline at one end; a sequencing error may be responsible. The rearrangement links TRBV5-4 to TRBJ2-6; 10 positions agree with TRBD1. CDR1 and CDR2 from the germline V gene are SGHNT and YYREEE (reference sequence). The CDR3 totals 18 residues. CDR3 amino acids: CASSGWTGGVSGANGLTF. For the CDR3, the DNA is TGTGCCAGCAGCGGCTGGACAGGGGGTGTATCGGGGGCCAACGGCCTGACTTTC.

This clone showed up just a few times. An end of the junction differs from the germline gene, which may be a read error. The gene calls are TRBV5-1 and TRBJ2-6; D perhaps matches TRBD1 (5 bases). Germline V gives CDR1 SGHRS, CDR2 YFSETQ. The CDR3 totals 15 residues. As DNA, the CDR3 is TGCGCCAGCAGCTTGACGAAGTCTGGGGCCAACGGCCTGACTTTC. Amino acids: CASSLTKSGANGLTF. The entire variable domain, with the rest obtained from reference TRBV5-1 and TRBJ2-6, is as follows: KAGVTQTPRYLIKTRGQQVTLSCSPISGHRSVSWYQQTPGQGLQFLFEYFSETQRNKGNFPGRFSGRQFSNSRSEMNVSTLELGDSALYLCASSLTKSGANGLTFGAGSRLTVL.

The rearrangement uses TRBV5-8 and TRBJ2-7; D is unclear. Germline-derived CDR1 and CDR2 are SGHTS and YDEGEE. The V end lost 6 bases, the J end lost 2 bases, and 9 bases lay between the germline ends. There are 12 residues in the CDR3. The CDR3 protein is CASNPGPYEQYF. The DNA of the CDR3 is TGTGCCAGCAACCCTGGGCCCTACGAGCAGTACTTC.

The chain has TRBV5-1 and TRBJ2-5; maybe TRBD1 (5 bases). Trimming took off 7 bases at V and 3 bases at J, with 19 bases between the two ends. This CDR3 has 15 amino acids. Germline CDR1 is SGHRS and CDR2 is YFSETQ. The CDR3 region is CASSPTGHFEETQYF. The CDR3 DNA follows: TGCGCCAGCTCTCCTACAGGTCACTTCGAAGAGACCCAGTACTTC.

This clone showed up just once. This sequence joins TRBV6-4 and TRBJ1-2; TRBD1 might be the D (5 bases). This CDR3 is 14 amino acids long. Germline CDR1 MRHNA, CDR2 SNTAGT. Trimming removed 0 bases from V and 7 bases from J, with 12 bases in between. CDR3 loop: CASSDSATRGGYTF. The CDR3 DNA follows: TGTGCCAGCAGTGACTCGGCGACTAGGGGTGGCTACACCTTC.

V is TRBV7-9 and J is TRBJ2-1; TRBD2 is a possible D gene (5 bases). Germline V gene data show CDR1 as SEHNR and CDR2 as FQNEAQ (reference sequence). CDR3 length equals 15 residues. V gave up 5 bases and J gave up 0 bases, with 11 bases separating them. Here the CDR3 DNA reads TGTGCCAGCAGCCCCGGGGAGAGCTCCTACAATGAGCAGTTCTTC. Translated: CASSPGESSYNEQFF.

A word on this clone: Different DNA sequences within this sample yield the same CDR3. The chain links TRBV5-4 to TRBJ2-2; D is unclear. CDR3 length: 13 amino acids. CDR1 is SGHNT, CDR2 YYREEE, per germline (reference sequence). Between the trimmed V and J ends, which lost 2 bases and 0 bases, there was a span of 2 bases. The CDR3 region is CASSFANTGELFF. The DNA for the CDR3 is TGTGCCAGCAGCTTCGCGAACACCGGGGAGCTGTTTTTT.

This clone came up a few times. The chain joins TRBV5-1 to TRBJ2-5; D remains ambiguous. Between the trimmed V and J ends, which lost 1 base and 3 bases, there was a span of 4 bases. The CDR3 sequence is 12 residues long. CDR1 is SGHRS and CDR2 is YFSETQ in the germline V gene. CDR3 loop: CASSLTEETQYF. The CDR3 DNA reads TGCGCCAGCAGCTTGACAGAAGAGACCCAGTACTTC.

This clone showed up just a few times. This chain links TRBV12-5 with TRBJ2-2; TRBD1 matches 8 bases. Looked up from germline, CDR1 is LGHNT and CDR2 is FRNRAP. The CDR3 has 16 residues. Trimming cost V 6 bases and J 2 bases; bases outside gene matches: 8. In DNA form, the CDR3 reads TGTGCTAGTGGACTAGACAGGGGTTCTAACACCGGGGAGCTGTTTTTT. It translates to CASGLDRGSNTGELFF.

This rearrangement joins TRBV15 to TRBJ2-5; 9 bases map to TRBD2. The trim removed 1 base at V and 5 bases at J, leaving 5 bases unmatched. The CDR3 covers 15 residues. Germline CDR1 and CDR2: LNHNV and YYDKDF (reference sequence). The CDR3 nucleotides read TGTGCCACCAGCAGAGCTAGCGGGGAGGAGGAGACCCAGTACTTC. It encodes CATSRASGEEETQYF.

This clone has a single count. The chain joins TRBV30 to TRBJ1-4, with no clear D. V gave up 3 bases and J gave up 13 bases, with 18 bases separating them. Per germline, CDR1 GTSNPN and CDR2 SVGIG (reference sequence). The CDR3 has 13 residues. In DNA, the CDR3 is TGTGCCTGGAGCCCGTCGGGAGGCCACTCACTGTTTTTT. Encoded protein: CAWSPSGGHSLFF. Full variable domain (outside the CDR3, taken from reference TRBV30 and TRBJ1-4): SQTIHQWPATLVQPVGSPLSLECTVEGTSNPNLYWYRQAAGRGLQLLFYSVGIGQISSEVPQNLSASRPQDRQFILSSKKLLLSDSGFYLCAWSPSGGHSLFFGSGTQLSVL.

There are a few counts of this clone. The chain uses TRBV7-6 and TRBJ2-2, with 11 bases identical to TRBD1. CDR1 is SGHVS and CDR2 is FNYEAQ in the germline V gene. V dropped 2 bases and J dropped 6; count of bases not matched to a gene: 2. The CDR3 has 15 amino acids. CDR3 bases: TGTGCCAGCAGCTTATGGGGACAGGGGGCCGGGGAGCTGTTTTTT. Its translation is CASSLWGQGAGELFF.

This chain joins TRBV28 and TRBJ2-1; possibly TRBD1 for D (6 bases). The CDR3 consists of 15 residues. CDR1 and CDR2 from the germline V gene are MDHEN and SYDVKM. Trimming removed 6 bases at V and 9 bases at J, with 21 bases between. The CDR3 reads CASSPSVTGLIEQFF. CDR3 DNA sequence: TGTGCCAGCAGCCCTTCGGTAACAGGGCTGATTGAGCAGTTCTTC. The entire variable domain, with the rest obtained from reference TRBV28 and TRBJ2-1, is as follows: DVKVTQSSRYLVKRTGEKVFLECVQDMDHENMFWYRQDPGLGLRLIYFSYDVKMKEKGDIPEGYSVSREKKERFSLILESASTNQTSMYLCASSPSVTGLIEQFFGPGTRLTVL.

The chain combines TRBV27 with TRBJ2-7, with TRBD2 identical over 9 bases. There are 16 residues in the CDR3. Germline CDR1 and CDR2: MNHEY and SMNVEV (reference sequence). Trimming removed 8 bases from V and 2 bases from J; junction bases left unmatched: 13. This CDR3 reads CASARGSGSSTYEQYF. The CDR3 bases are TGTGCCAGCGCAAGAGGTAGCGGGAGTTCTACCTACGAGCAGTACTTC.

The chain couples TRBV28 to TRBJ2-6; tentatively, D is TRBD1 (5 bases). The CDR3 spans 14 residues. V was trimmed by 5 bases and J by 1 base, leaving 6 bases between them. Germline V gene lookup returns CDR1 MDHEN and CDR2 SYDVKM. CDR3 sequence reads: CASSAGSGANVLTF. CDR3 sequence (DNA): TGTGCCAGCAGTGCAGGGTCTGGGGCCAACGTCCTGACTTTC.